This T cell receptor (beta chain) comes out of a study of blood T cells in healthy people across ages (dated by TCRdb to 2015 to 2017). For context, the study as a whole: Template switching captured roughly one uniquely barcoded TCR beta cDNA molecule per two T cells in model experiments. Donors of different ages were randomly distributed across sequencing lanes to avoid experimental bias. The study measured age-related changes in TCR beta repertoire diversity using deep sequencing normalized with unique cDNA molecular identifiers. The study analyzed two additional independent replicas of 1 million unique cDNA reads from the same blood draw for two donors, one aged 18 to 30 and one aged 80 or older. The donors were split into four age groups: young (average 16 years), middle-aged (about 40), aged (around 67) and long-lived (approximately 80). Beyond this particular receptor, the publication reports: Because the CMV infection status of the donors was unknown, age-related changes in expanded clonotypes may potentially have been confounded. Observed TCR beta diversity per million T cells fell roughly linearly with age, and a significant reduction was already apparent by age about 43. Total diversity estimates from one million sequenced T cells were considered lower bounds and underestimates. A strong correlation was found between observed TCR beta diversity and the percentage of naive T cells measured by flow cytometry. The long-lived group showed more naive CD4+ T cells, fewer expanded clones and increased TCR diversity than the aged group, suggesting age selection. Because profiling used bulk unsorted PBMCs, naive and antigen-experienced compartments could not be compared conclusively.

This clonotype was seen a handful of times. Its antigen remains unidentified. The input lacks base qualities; no much larger clone sits a single base away. The germline V and J ends show losses of 7 bases and 0 bases respectively, and no gene match explains 3 bases of the junction. Spanning cysteine to phenylalanine, the CDR3 consists of 14 amino acids. Just the 42-base CDR3 DNA is kept, in frame starting at base 1. CDR1 and CDR2 were assigned from the germline V gene as MDHEN and SYDVKM. Receptor amplification or capture employed 5' RACE. Sequenced using an Illumina HiSeq 2500. A second PCR of about 6 to 12 cycles was run with a J-beta primer mix and a sample-barcoded 5' primer. Each TCR beta cDNA molecule received a unique molecular identifier from a template-switch 5' adaptor carrying 12 random nucleotides. Each sample yielded at least 2.5 million CDR3-containing paired-end reads. The Mint cDNA synthesis kit, primed by a TRBC-specific oligonucleotide, was used to synthesize first-strand cDNA from all RNA. Following uracil-DNA glycosylase treatment, a first 18-cycle PCR with universal primers M1SS and BC2_uni_R was performed on all cDNA. Processing in the source paper ran as follows. For normalization, 1 million high-quality reads were randomly selected from each sample, with every read carrying a distinct molecular identifier. Reads with shared molecular identifiers were discarded instead of being binned into consensus sequences. MiTCR, with a Q25 quality threshold and the strictest error-elimination algorithm, was used for CDR3 identification, clonotype clustering and error correction. Lower-bound total TCR beta diversity was estimated with a nonparametric unseen species model using Euler transformation. TCRdb reanalyzed the raw reads on its own, using fastp at Q25 for trimming and MiXCR for clone calling, and kept in-frame beta chains. CDR3 protein duplicates are merged, each entry listing the most common genes and DNA. The V and J calls and clone size are TCRdb's, not the authors'. The sample has some 1,500,000 distinct CDR3 sequences on record, about 45% of them singletons. The top ten hold over 3.5% of the sample.

Donors were a few dozen systemically healthy Caucasian individuals from Russia aged roughly 6 to 90 years. Roughly 10 milliliters of peripheral blood were drawn from each donor into EDTA-treated Vacutainer tubes. Ficoll-Paque density-gradient centrifugation was used to isolate PBMCs, with at least 7 million per sample. Total RNA, at least 6 micrograms per sample, was extracted from PBMCs with Trizol reagent. Naive CD45RAhigh/CD27high T cell percentages were measured by flow cytometry on a PBMC aliquot from every donor. This receptor was taken from a woman under 30 in good health. The specimen was blood. The chain is encoded by TRBV28 joined to TRBJ1-1; 9 middle bases align to TRBD1. The CDR3 has the sequence CASTYRGLNTEAFF. The sequenced DNA is TGTGCCAGCACATACAGGGGGCTGAACACTGAAGCTTTCTTT.